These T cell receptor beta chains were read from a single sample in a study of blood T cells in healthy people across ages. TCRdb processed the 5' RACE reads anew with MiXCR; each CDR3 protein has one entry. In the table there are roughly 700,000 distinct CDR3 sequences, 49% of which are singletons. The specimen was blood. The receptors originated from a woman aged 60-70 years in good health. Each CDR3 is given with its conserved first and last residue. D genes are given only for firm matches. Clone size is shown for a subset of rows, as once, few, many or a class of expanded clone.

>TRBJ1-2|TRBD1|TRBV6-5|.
CASSYPTTGAGGYGYTF
TGTGCCAGCAGTTACCCCACCACCGGGGCAGGGGGCTATGGCTACACCTTC
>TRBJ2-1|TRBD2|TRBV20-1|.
CSLGLAGVNEQFF
TGCAGCCTAGGGCTAGCGGGTGTCAATGAGCAGTTCTTC
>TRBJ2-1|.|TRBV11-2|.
CASSFPGGGIDEQFF
TGTGCCAGCAGCTTCCCCGGAGGGGGCATCGATGAGCAGTTCTTC
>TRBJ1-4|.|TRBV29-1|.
CSAVETDEKLFF
TGCAGCGCGGTTGAGACAGATGAAAAACTGTTTTTT
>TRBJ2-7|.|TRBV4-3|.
CASSQEDTPSDEQYF
TGCGCCAGCAGCCAAGAGGACACCCCGTCCGACGAGCAGTACTTC
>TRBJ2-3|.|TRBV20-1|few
CSAIVGRELPYTQYF
TGCAGTGCTATTGTAGGGAGAGAATTGCCCTATACGCAGTATTTT
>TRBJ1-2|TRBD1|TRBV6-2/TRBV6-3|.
CASSPSGTAFYGYTF
TGTGCCAGCAGCCCCTCCGGGACAGCCTTCTATGGCTACACCTTC
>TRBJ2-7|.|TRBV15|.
CATSRDSYNEQYF
TGTGCCACCAGCAGGGATTCCTACAATGAGCAGTACTTC
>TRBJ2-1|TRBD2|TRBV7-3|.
CASSLRASQASGRNEQFF
TGTGCCAGCAGCTTAAGGGCCAGCCAAGCTAGCGGGAGAAATGAGCAGTTCTTC
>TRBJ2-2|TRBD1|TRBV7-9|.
CASRYAQGAGGELFF
TGTGCCAGCAGATACGCCCAGGGGGCAGGCGGGGAGCTGTTTTTT
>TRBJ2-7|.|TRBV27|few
CASSPGYYEQYF
TGTGCCAGCAGTCCCGGGTACTACGAGCAGTACTTC
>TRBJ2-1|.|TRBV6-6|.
CASSYPQGGFDEQFF
TGTGCCAGCAGTTACCCCCAGGGCGGATTCGATGAGCAGTTCTTC
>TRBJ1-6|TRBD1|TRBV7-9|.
CASSLQGDNSPPHF
TGTGCCAGCAGCTTACAGGGGGATAATTCACCCCCCCACTTT
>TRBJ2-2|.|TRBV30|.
CAWRVRPNTGELFF
TGTGCCTGGAGGGTACGTCCGAACACCGGGGAGCTGTTTTTT
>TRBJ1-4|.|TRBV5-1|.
CASSDGVVEKLFF
TGCGCCAGCAGCGATGGGGTTGTGGAAAAACTGTTTTTT
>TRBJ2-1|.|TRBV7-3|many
CASSLTGTYNEQFF
TGTGCCAGCAGTTTGACGGGTACCTACAATGAGCAGTTCTTC
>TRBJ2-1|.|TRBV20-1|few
CSAISGRIMNEQFF
TGCAGTGCTATCTCGGGACGGATTATGAATGAGCAGTTCTTC
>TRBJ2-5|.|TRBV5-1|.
CASSSAGKETQYF
TGCGCCAGCAGCTCTGCAGGGAAAGAGACCCAGTACTTC
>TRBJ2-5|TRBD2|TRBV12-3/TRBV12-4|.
CASSPREGWSETQYF
TGTGCCAGCAGTCCAAGGGAGGGGTGGTCAGAGACCCAGTACTTC
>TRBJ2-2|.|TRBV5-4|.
CASSLGNRLNTGELFF
TGTGCCAGCAGCTTGGGAAACAGGTTGAACACCGGGGAGCTGTTTTTT
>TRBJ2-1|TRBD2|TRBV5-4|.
CASSSREGQNNEQFF
TGTGCCAGCAGCTCGCGGGAGGGCCAAAATAATGAGCAGTTCTTC
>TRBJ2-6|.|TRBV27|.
CASSSTLGANVLTF
TGTGCCAGCAGCAGTACTCTGGGGGCCAACGTCCTGACTTTC
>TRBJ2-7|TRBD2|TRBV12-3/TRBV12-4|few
CASSFEREASYEQYF
TGTGCCAGCAGTTTCGAGCGGGAGGCATCCTACGAGCAGTACTTC
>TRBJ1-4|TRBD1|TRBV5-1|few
CASSLGQGDEKLFF
TGTGCCAGCAGCTTAGGGCAGGGGGACGAAAAACTGTTTTTT
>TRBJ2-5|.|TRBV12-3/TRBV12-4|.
CASSFPGNQETQYF
TGTGCCAGCAGTTTTCCAGGGAACCAAGAGACCCAGTACTTC
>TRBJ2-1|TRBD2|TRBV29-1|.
CSVGGTGTSGRARGEQFF
TGCAGCGTTGGGGGGACCGGGACTAGCGGGAGGGCCAGAGGTGAGCAGTTCTTC
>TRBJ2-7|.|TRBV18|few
CASSPRELSYEQYF
TGTGCCAGCTCACCAAGGGAACTCTCCTACGAGCAGTACTTC
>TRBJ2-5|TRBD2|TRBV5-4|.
CASSQTSGRAGETQYF
TGTGCCAGCAGCCAAACTAGCGGGAGGGCCGGAGAGACCCAGTACTTC
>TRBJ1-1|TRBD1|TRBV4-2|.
CASSHGTGVGAEAFF
TGTGCCAGCAGCCATGGGACAGGGGTCGGGGCTGAAGCTTTCTTT